This T cell receptor beta chain appears in the sequencing data of a study of T cell responses to AZD1222 COVID-19 vaccine. Measured with immunoSEQ multiplex PCR; TCRdb has only the in-frame clones, and not every one. This sample has about 130,000 clones; over 85% occur once, and the top ten carry 0.75% to 0.95%. CDR1 and CDR2 from the germline V gene are LNHDA and SQIVND (reference sequence). Trimming shortened V by 5 bases and J by 1 base, and 11 bases separated the two germline ends. The CDR3 has 14 amino acids. About this clone itself: The antigen remains undetermined.

Study conclusions and caveats: Reportedly, nearly half of unique spike TCRs recognized epitopes outside B.1.351/B.1.1.7 mutations. Two AZD1222 doses significantly raised spike-specific TCR breadth and depth over controls. White British donors predominated, females outnumbered males, and clonal diversity was possibly underestimated. Distributed over spike, vaccine-associated CD4 TCRs predominated at 160-218 and 743-854.

The starting material was peripheral blood, obtained on day 0 of AZD1222 vaccination. This receptor was identified in an adult in good health. The chain recombines TRBV19 with TRBJ1-1, with a tentative D call TRBD1 (6 bases). The CDR3 protein is CASSLPGQNTEAFF. CDR3 nucleotide sequence: TGTGCCAGTAGTCTTCCGGGACAGAACACTGAAGCTTTCTTT.